Listed below are T cell receptor beta chains from one sample, sequenced in a study of long-term antiretroviral therapy in people with HIV. Generated by immunoSEQ multiplex PCR, the TCRdb table keeps only in-frame clones and is missing some. The sample consists of about 20,000 clones, 86% of them appearing once. This specimen was unsorted PBMCs, taken 1.3 years after starting antiretroviral therapy. These receptors originate from a man between 60 and 75 years old with HIV. Each CDR3 is given with its conserved first and last residue. Each record gives: V gene, D gene, clone size, J gene, CDR3 DNA, CDR3 protein. D genes are given only for firm matches. Clone size is not always given. Where it is, it says once, few, many or a class for expanded clones.

V gene: TRBV5-5; D gene: TRBD2; clone size: -; J gene: TRBJ2-5; CDR3 DNA: TGTGCCAGCAGCTTATTACCGGGGGGAGAGACCCAGTACTTC; CDR3 protein: CASSLLPGGETQYF
V gene: TRBV5-1; D gene: -; clone size: -; J gene: TRBJ2-7; CDR3 DNA: TGCGCCAGCAGCGAACAGGGTGGATTTCTCTACGAGCAGTACTTC; CDR3 protein: CASSEQGGFLYEQYF
V gene: TRBV6-5; D gene: -; clone size: -; J gene: TRBJ1-1; CDR3 DNA: TGTGCCAGCACCCTTACAGGGATTGGTACTGAAGCTTTCTTT; CDR3 protein: CASTLTGIGTEAFF
V gene: TRBV7-2; D gene: -; clone size: -; J gene: TRBJ1-5; CDR3 DNA: TGTGCCAGCAGCCTCGTTAATCAGCCCCAGCATTTT; CDR3 protein: CASSLVNQPQHF
V gene: TRBV11-2; D gene: -; clone size: -; J gene: TRBJ1-5; CDR3 DNA: TGTGCCAGCAGCCCTGCATGGGCAGGGGGCAATCAGCCCCAGCATTTT; CDR3 protein: CASSPAWAGGNQPQHF
V gene: TRBV6-5; D gene: TRBD1; clone size: -; J gene: TRBJ1-1; CDR3 DNA: TGTGCCAGCAACCGCCGAACAGGGGGCGGTTCTGAAGCTTTCTTT; CDR3 protein: CASNRRTGGGSEAFF
V gene: TRBV30; D gene: TRBD1; clone size: -; J gene: TRBJ2-7; CDR3 DNA: TGTGCCTGGAACCCGGGACAGGGGGCTCGCGAGCAGTACTTC; CDR3 protein: CAWNPGQGAREQYF
V gene: TRBV7-2; D gene: TRBD1; clone size: -; J gene: TRBJ2-7; CDR3 DNA: TGTGCCAGCAGCCGGTCCGGGACAGGGGGCTACGAGCAGTACTTC; CDR3 protein: CASSRSGTGGYEQYF
V gene: TRBV6-5; D gene: -; clone size: -; J gene: TRBJ2-7; CDR3 DNA: TGTGCCAGCAGACTTTCGACAGCGCACGAGCAGTACTTC; CDR3 protein: CASRLSTAHEQYF
V gene: TRBV6-5; D gene: -; clone size: -; J gene: TRBJ1-2; CDR3 DNA: TGTGCCAGCAGTTACTCAGGGCGTCCTGGCTACACCTTC; CDR3 protein: CASSYSGRPGYTF
V gene: TRBV6-1; D gene: -; clone size: -; J gene: TRBJ1-1; CDR3 DNA: TGTGCCAGCAGTCAACAGGGTTTGAACACTGAAGCTTTCTTT; CDR3 protein: CASSQQGLNTEAFF
V gene: TRBV5-1; D gene: -; clone size: -; J gene: TRBJ2-5; CDR3 DNA: TGCGCCAGTAGGGCCGACCAAGAGACCCAGTACTTC; CDR3 protein: CASRADQETQYF
V gene: TRBV5-1; D gene: -; clone size: -; J gene: TRBJ1-6; CDR3 DNA: TGCGCCAGCAGCTTGGAAGTGGGATCACCCCTCCACTTT; CDR3 protein: CASSLEVGSPLHF
V gene: TRBV27; D gene: -; clone size: -; J gene: TRBJ2-2; CDR3 DNA: TGTGCCAGCAGGGTTACACGGTCCGGGGAGCTGTTTTTT; CDR3 protein: CASRVTRSGELFF
V gene: TRBV30; D gene: -; clone size: -; J gene: TRBJ1-5; CDR3 DNA: TGTGCCTGGAGCGGGGACCTTTGGCAGCCCCAGCATTTT; CDR3 protein: CAWSGDLWQPQHF
V gene: TRBV6-6; D gene: TRBD2; clone size: -; J gene: TRBJ2-7; CDR3 DNA: TGTGCCAGCAGCTCCGGGACTAGCGGAACCTACGAGCAGTACTTC; CDR3 protein: CASSSGTSGTYEQYF
V gene: TRBV13; D gene: TRBD1; clone size: -; J gene: TRBJ1-3; CDR3 DNA: TGTGCCAGCAGGCGACGATTGCAGGGGGGAGGAAACACCATATATTTT; CDR3 protein: CASRRRLQGGGNTIYF
V gene: TRBV6-5; D gene: -; clone size: -; J gene: TRBJ1-1; CDR3 DNA: TGTGCCAGCAGTTACTCGGGGTCGAACACTGAAGCTTTCTTT; CDR3 protein: CASSYSGSNTEAFF
V gene: TRBV15; D gene: TRBD1; clone size: -; J gene: TRBJ2-6; CDR3 DNA: TGTGCCACCAGCAGTAGACAGGGGGACGGATCTGGGGCCAACGTCCTGACTTTC; CDR3 protein: CATSSRQGDGSGANVLTF
V gene: TRBV30; D gene: -; clone size: -; J gene: TRBJ1-4; CDR3 DNA: TGTGCCTGGAGTTCAGGGTACGATGAAAAACTGTTTTTT; CDR3 protein: CAWSSGYDEKLFF
V gene: TRBV5-1; D gene: TRBD2; clone size: -; J gene: TRBJ2-5; CDR3 DNA: TGCGCCAGCAGCCTTAATAGCGGGGGGGCCGTGGAGACCCAGTACTTC; CDR3 protein: CASSLNSGGAVETQYF
V gene: TRBV5-1; D gene: -; clone size: -; J gene: TRBJ2-2; CDR3 DNA: TGCGCCAGCAGCTTAGCAGGGGTGAACACCGGGGAGCTGTTTTTT; CDR3 protein: CASSLAGVNTGELFF
V gene: TRBV6-6; D gene: -; clone size: -; J gene: TRBJ2-1; CDR3 DNA: TGTGCCAGCAGTTACTTCCTGGACCGCGAGCAGTTCTTC; CDR3 protein: CASSYFLDREQFF
V gene: TRBV5-1; D gene: -; clone size: -; J gene: TRBJ2-4; CDR3 DNA: TGCGCCAGCAGCTGGCGGGGCGGGGACATTCAGTACTTC; CDR3 protein: CASSWRGGDIQYF
V gene: TRBV6-5; D gene: -; clone size: -; J gene: TRBJ2-3; CDR3 DNA: TGTGCCAGCAGTTACTCGAAATTCACGCATACGCAGTATTTT; CDR3 protein: CASSYSKFTHTQYF
V gene: TRBV23-1; D gene: -; clone size: -; J gene: TRBJ1-6; CDR3 DNA: TGCGCCAGCCGTCTCAGCAGGGGTCGGGTTGGCTATAATTCACCCCTCCACTTT; CDR3 protein: CASRLSRGRVGYNSPLHF
V gene: TRBV5-1; D gene: TRBD2; clone size: -; J gene: TRBJ2-3; CDR3 DNA: TGCGCCAGCAGCTTGGACCGGGGGGCAGATACGCAGTATTTT; CDR3 protein: CASSLDRGADTQYF
V gene: TRBV25-1; D gene: TRBD1; clone size: -; J gene: TRBJ2-2; CDR3 DNA: TGTGCCAGCTCATATCAGGGGGTCGGGGAGCTGTTTTTT; CDR3 protein: CASSYQGVGELFF
V gene: TRBV6-6; D gene: TRBD1; clone size: -; J gene: TRBJ2-3; CDR3 DNA: TGTGCCAGCAGTTACTCAGGGGGACAGGGGCCAGATACGCAGTATTTT; CDR3 protein: CASSYSGGQGPDTQYF
V gene: TRBV5-1; D gene: -; clone size: -; J gene: TRBJ1-6; CDR3 DNA: TGCGCCAGCAGCTTGATGTATCAGAATCCAGAGGGTTCACCCCTCCACTTT; CDR3 protein: CASSLMYQNPEGSPLHF
V gene: TRBV13; D gene: -; clone size: -; J gene: TRBJ2-7; CDR3 DNA: TGTGCCAGCAGCTTAACGCGCAGCGAGCAGTACTTC; CDR3 protein: CASSLTRSEQYF
V gene: TRBV6-5; D gene: -; clone size: -; J gene: TRBJ1-1; CDR3 DNA: TGTGCCAGCAGTTACTCTCTTGGACGGGACAAAGCTTTCTTT; CDR3 protein: CASSYSLGRDKAFF
V gene: TRBV9; D gene: -; clone size: -; J gene: TRBJ2-2; CDR3 DNA: TGTGCCAGCAATGGTAGGACCGGGGAGCTGTTTTTT; CDR3 protein: CASNGRTGELFF
V gene: TRBV5-4; D gene: -; clone size: once; J gene: TRBJ2-5; CDR3 DNA: TGTGCCAGCAGCCCCCGAAATAGCCAAGAGACCCAGTACTTC; CDR3 protein: CASSPRNSQETQYF
V gene: TRBV5-8; D gene: -; clone size: -; J gene: TRBJ1-1; CDR3 DNA: TGTGCCAGCAGCTATCCAGGGGCGCGGGACACTGAAGCTTTCTTT; CDR3 protein: CASSYPGARDTEAFF
V gene: TRBV30; D gene: -; clone size: -; J gene: TRBJ1-1; CDR3 DNA: TGTGCCTGGAGTCCGGGGCGGGCTGAAGCTTTCTTT; CDR3 protein: CAWSPGRAEAFF
V gene: TRBV30; D gene: TRBD1; clone size: -; J gene: TRBJ2-7; CDR3 DNA: TGTGCCTGGAGGAAACAGGGGGTAAGCTACGAGCAGTACTTC; CDR3 protein: CAWRKQGVSYEQYF